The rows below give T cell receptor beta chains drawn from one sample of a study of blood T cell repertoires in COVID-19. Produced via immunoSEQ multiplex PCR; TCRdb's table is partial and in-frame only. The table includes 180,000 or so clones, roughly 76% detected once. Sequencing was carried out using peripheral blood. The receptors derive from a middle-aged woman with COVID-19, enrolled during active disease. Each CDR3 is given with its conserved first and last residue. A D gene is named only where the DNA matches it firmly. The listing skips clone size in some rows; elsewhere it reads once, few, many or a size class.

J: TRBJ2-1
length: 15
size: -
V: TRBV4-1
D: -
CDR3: CASSHDTPPYNEQFF
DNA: TGCGCCAGCAGCCACGACACTCCACCTTACAATGAGCAGTTCTTC

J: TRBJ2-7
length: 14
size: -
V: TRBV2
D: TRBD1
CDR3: CASRGQGATYEQYF
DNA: TGTGCCAGCAGAGGACAGGGGGCGACCTACGAGCAGTACTTC

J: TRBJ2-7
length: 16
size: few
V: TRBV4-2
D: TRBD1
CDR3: CASSPTGQGKQNEQYF
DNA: TGTGCCAGCAGCCCAACCGGACAGGGGAAACAAAACGAGCAGTACTTC

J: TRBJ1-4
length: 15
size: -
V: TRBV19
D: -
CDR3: CASSIDREVNEKLFF
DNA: TGTGCCAGTAGTATAGATCGAGAGGTTAATGAAAAACTGTTTTTT

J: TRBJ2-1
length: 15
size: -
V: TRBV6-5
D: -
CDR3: CASSSTPYMSGKQFF
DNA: TGTGCCAGCAGTTCCACCCCATATATGTCGGGAAAGCAGTTCTTC

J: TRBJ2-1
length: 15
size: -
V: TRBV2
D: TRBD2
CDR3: CASGQLRDYVDEQFF
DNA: TGTGCCAGCGGCCAGCTCCGGGACTATGTTGATGAGCAGTTCTTC

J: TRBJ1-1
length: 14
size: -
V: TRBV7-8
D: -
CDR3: CASSLSGGATEAFF
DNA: TGTGCCAGCAGCTTATCGGGGGGCGCCACTGAAGCTTTCTTT

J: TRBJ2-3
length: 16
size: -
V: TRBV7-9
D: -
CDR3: CASSYRQILSTDTQYF
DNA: TGTGCCAGCAGCTACCGACAGATACTATCCACAGATACGCAGTATTTT

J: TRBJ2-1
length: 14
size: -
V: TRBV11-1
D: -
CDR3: CASSFGGITNEQFF
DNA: TGTGCCAGCAGCTTTGGTGGCATAACGAATGAGCAGTTCTTC

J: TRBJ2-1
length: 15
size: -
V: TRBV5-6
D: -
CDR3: CASSLVPGRGNEQFF
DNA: TGTGCCAGCAGCTTGGTCCCGGGACGGGGGAATGAGCAGTTCTTC

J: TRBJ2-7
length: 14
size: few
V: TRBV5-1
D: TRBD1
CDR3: CASSPPTGTYEQYF
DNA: TGCGCCAGCAGCCCTCCGACAGGGACCTACGAGCAGTACTTC

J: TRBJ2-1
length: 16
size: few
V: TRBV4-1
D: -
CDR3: CASSLGADPSYNEQFF
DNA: TGCGCCAGCAGCCTAGGGGCAGACCCTTCCTACAATGAGCAGTTCTTC

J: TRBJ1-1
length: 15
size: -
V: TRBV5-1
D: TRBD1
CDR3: CASTATGTMNTEAFF
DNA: TGCGCCAGCACGGCGACAGGGACCATGAACACTGAAGCTTTCTTT

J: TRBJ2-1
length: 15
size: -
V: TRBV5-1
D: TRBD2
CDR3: CASSGTSGRIHEQFF
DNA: TGCGCCAGCAGCGGGACGAGCGGGAGGATTCATGAGCAGTTCTTC

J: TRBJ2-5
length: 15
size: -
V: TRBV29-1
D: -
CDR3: CSVDGGPGKEETQYF
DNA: TGCAGCGTTGATGGCGGGCCCGGAAAGGAAGAGACCCAGTACTTC

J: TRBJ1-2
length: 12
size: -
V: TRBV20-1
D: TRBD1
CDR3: CSASDRVNGYTF
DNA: TGCAGTGCTAGTGACAGGGTGAATGGCTACACCTTC

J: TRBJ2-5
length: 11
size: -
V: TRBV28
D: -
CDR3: CASSSIETQYF
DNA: TGTGCCAGCAGTTCCATAGAGACCCAGTACTTC

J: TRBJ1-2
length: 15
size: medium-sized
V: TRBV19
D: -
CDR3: CASSTRGGKDYGYTF
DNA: TGTGCCAGTAGTACCCGTGGGGGGAAGGACTATGGCTACACCTTC

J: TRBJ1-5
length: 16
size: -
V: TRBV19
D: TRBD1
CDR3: CASSNDRGLGNQPQHF
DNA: TGTGCCAGTAGTAACGACAGGGGGCTTGGAAATCAGCCCCAGCATTTT

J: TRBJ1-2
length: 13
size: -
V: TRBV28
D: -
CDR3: CASSTQGFYGYTF
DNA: TGTGCCAGCAGTACTCAGGGTTTCTATGGCTACACCTTC

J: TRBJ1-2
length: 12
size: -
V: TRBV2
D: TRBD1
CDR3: CASSADRGRYTF
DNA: TGTGCCAGCAGTGCGGACAGGGGCCGCTACACCTTC

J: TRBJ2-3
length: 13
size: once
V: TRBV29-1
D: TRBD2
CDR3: CSACSGSGDTQYF
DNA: TGCAGCGCTTGCAGCGGGAGCGGAGACACGCAGTATTTT

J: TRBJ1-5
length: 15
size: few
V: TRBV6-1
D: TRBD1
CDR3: CASSERTGEGQPQHF
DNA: TGTGCCAGCAGTGAAAGGACAGGGGAGGGTCAGCCCCAGCATTTT

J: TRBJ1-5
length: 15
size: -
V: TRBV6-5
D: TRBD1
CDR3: CASRGQRGRNQPQHF
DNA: TGTGCCAGCAGGGGACAGAGGGGCCGGAATCAGCCCCAGCATTTT

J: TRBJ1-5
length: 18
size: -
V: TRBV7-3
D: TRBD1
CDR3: CASSLRDRVPRGNQPQHF
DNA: TGTGCCAGCAGCCTCAGGGACAGGGTCCCTCGTGGCAATCAGCCCCAGCATTTT

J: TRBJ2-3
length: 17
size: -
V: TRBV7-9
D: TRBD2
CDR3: CASSLGGTSERTDTQYF
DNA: TGTGCCAGCAGCTTAGGCGGGACTAGCGAACGCACAGATACGCAGTATTTT

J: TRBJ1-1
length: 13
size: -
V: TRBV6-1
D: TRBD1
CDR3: CASSETGTPEAFF
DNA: TGTGCCAGCAGTGAGACAGGGACCCCTGAAGCTTTCTTT

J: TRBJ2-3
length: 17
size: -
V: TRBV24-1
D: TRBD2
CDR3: CATSDETSGRIPDTQYF
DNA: TGTGCCACCAGTGACGAAACTAGCGGGAGAATACCAGATACGCAGTATTTT

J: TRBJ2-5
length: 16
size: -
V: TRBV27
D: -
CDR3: CATKRTRDILGETQYF
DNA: TGTGCCACCAAGAGGACTAGGGACATCCTAGGAGAGACCCAGTACTTC

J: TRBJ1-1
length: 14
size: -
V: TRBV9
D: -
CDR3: CASSVGRGNTEAFF
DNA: TGTGCCAGCAGCGTAGGGAGGGGGAACACTGAAGCTTTCTTT

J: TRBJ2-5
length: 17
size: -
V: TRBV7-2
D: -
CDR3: CASSLFPQGLGGRAQYF
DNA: TGTGCCAGCAGCTTATTCCCGCAGGGACTGGGTGGTAGGGCCCAGTACTTC

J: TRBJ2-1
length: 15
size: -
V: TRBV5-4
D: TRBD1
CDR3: CASSPGQVSYNEQFF
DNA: TGTGCCAGCAGCCCGGGACAGGTCTCCTACAATGAGCAGTTCTTC

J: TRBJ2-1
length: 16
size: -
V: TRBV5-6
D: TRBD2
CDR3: CASSFPGSGGALEQFF
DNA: TGTGCCAGCAGCTTCCCGGGGAGCGGGGGGGCCCTTGAGCAGTTCTTC

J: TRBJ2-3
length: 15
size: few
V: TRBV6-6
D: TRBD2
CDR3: CASRTRTSGTDTQYF
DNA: TGTGCCAGCAGGACAAGGACTAGCGGCACAGATACGCAGTATTTT

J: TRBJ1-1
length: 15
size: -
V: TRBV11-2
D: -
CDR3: CASSEPPRGGTEAFF
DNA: TGTGCCAGCAGCGAGCCCCCCCGGGGGGGCACTGAAGCTTTCTTT

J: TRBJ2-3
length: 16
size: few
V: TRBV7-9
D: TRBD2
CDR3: CASSPGLAGSTDTQYF
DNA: TGTGCCAGCAGCCCCGGACTAGCGGGTAGCACAGATACGCAGTATTTT

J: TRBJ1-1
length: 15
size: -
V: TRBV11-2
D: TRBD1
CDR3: CASSPRQGRNTEAFF
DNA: TGTGCCAGCAGCCCGAGACAGGGCCGTAACACTGAAGCTTTCTTT

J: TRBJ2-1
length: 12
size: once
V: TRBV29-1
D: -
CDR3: CSVEAYRDEQFF
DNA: TGCAGCGTTGAAGCCTATAGAGATGAGCAGTTCTTC

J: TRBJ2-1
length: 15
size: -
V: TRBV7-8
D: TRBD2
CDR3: CASSSAGGSHLGQFF
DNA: TGTGCCAGCAGCTCAGCGGGAGGGTCCCACCTCGGGCAGTTCTTC

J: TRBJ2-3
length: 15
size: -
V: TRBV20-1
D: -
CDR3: CSASGGEGGTDTQYF
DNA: TGCAGTGCTAGTGGAGGTGAGGGCGGCACAGATACGCAGTATTTT